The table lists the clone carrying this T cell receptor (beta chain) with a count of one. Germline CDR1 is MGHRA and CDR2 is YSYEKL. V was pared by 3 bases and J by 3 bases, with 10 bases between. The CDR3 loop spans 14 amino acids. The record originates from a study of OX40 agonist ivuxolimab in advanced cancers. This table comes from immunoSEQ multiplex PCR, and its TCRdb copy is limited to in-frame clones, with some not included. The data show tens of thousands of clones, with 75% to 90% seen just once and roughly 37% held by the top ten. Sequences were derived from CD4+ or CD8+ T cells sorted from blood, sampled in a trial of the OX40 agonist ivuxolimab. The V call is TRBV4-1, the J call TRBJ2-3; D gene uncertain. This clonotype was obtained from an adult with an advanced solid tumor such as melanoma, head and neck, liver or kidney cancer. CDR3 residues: CASSQVGMTDTQYF. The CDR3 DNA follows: TGCGCCAGCAGCCAGGTCGGAATGACAGATACGCAGTATTTT.